These 15 T cell receptor beta chains originate from one sample sequenced in a study of T cells after yellow fever vaccination. TCRdb re-analysed the 5' RACE reads in MiXCR, keeping a single row per CDR3 protein. The repertoire holds 110,000 to 150,000 distinct CDR3 sequences, with more than 6.5% as singletons. Material: CD4+ T cells sorted from PBMCs, obtained 10 days after the yellow fever booster vaccination. Receptors originate from a man in his thirties or forties who received the YFV17D yellow fever vaccine.

The chain couples TRBV6-2 or TRBV6-3 to TRBJ2-1; D is perhaps TRBD2 (5 bases). The CDR3 totals 14 residues. The germline gives CDR1 MNHEY, CDR2 SVGEGT. The germline V and J ends were trimmed by 5 bases and 9 bases, with 17 bases remaining between them. CDR3 amino acids: CASSHRELVFEQFF. Here the CDR3 DNA reads TGTGCCAGCAGTCACCGAGAACTAGTTTTTGAGCAGTTCTTC.

The genes are TRBV12-3 or TRBV12-4 and TRBJ2-6; a weak D match, TRBD1 (6 bases). This CDR3 contains 15 residues. V was cut by 5 bases and J by 0 bases, with 8 bases left in between. The CDR3 sequence is CASSKQGSGANVLTF. The CDR3 DNA reads as TGTGCCAGCAGTAAACAGGGCTCTGGGGCCAACGTCCTGACTTTC.

The V gene is TRBV4-3, the J gene TRBJ1-4; 9 nucleotides agree with TRBD1. The length of the CDR3 is 15 residues. CDR1 is LGHNA and CDR2 is YSLEER in the germline V gene. Trimming cost V 3 bases and J 12 bases; bases outside gene matches: 11. The CDR3 sequence is CASSHSNRGLEELFF. In nucleotides, the CDR3 is TGCGCCAGCAGCCACTCCAACAGGGGGCTAGAGGAACTGTTTTTT.

This clonotype was picked up many times. At one of its ends the junction is not consistent with the germline gene, which may arise from a read error. The V call is TRBV7-7, the J call TRBJ2-1; 9 bases line up with TRBD1. In germline, CDR1 is SSHAT, CDR2 FNYEAQ (reference sequence). CDR3 length: 16 amino acids. As DNA, the CDR3 is TGTGCTAGCAGCTTAGCGGAGACAGGGGGGAGTAATGAGCAGTTCTTC. Its protein is CASSLAETGGSNEQFF.

This clonotype has a count of ten or more. The chain couples TRBV30 to TRBJ2-7; 7 bases map to TRBD1. The junction had 2 bases not matched to a gene; V was cut back by 2 bases and J by 4 bases. CDR3 length: 12 amino acids. CDR1 is GTSNPN, CDR2 SVGIG, per germline (reference sequence). The CDR3 here is CAWSRQGYEQYF. For the CDR3, the DNA is TGTGCCTGGAGTCGACAGGGTTACGAGCAGTACTTC.

This clonotype was counted only a few times. The chain combines TRBV5-5 with TRBJ2-5, with 9 nucleotides matching TRBD2. The CDR3 is 17 amino acids. CDR1 is SGHKS and CDR2 is YYEKEE in the germline V gene (reference sequence). V lost 3 bases, J lost 4 bases, and 13 bases stayed unmatched. The CDR3 spells CASSSTREGRGSETQYF. As DNA, the CDR3 is TGTGCCAGCAGCTCGACGCGGGAGGGCCGTGGCTCAGAGACCCAGTACTTC.

This clonotype was detected many times. CDR3: CASLRGALAGELFF. The CDR3 nucleotides read TGTGCCAGTTTACGAGGAGCGCTCGCCGGGGAGCTGTTTTTT. V gene TRBV6-2 or TRBV6-3 combines with J gene TRBJ2-2; no clear D gene. V lost 9 bases and J lost 6, with 17 bases in between. Per germline, CDR1 MNHEY and CDR2 SVGEGT. This CDR3 has 14 residues.

This clonotype was seen many times. The rearrangement uses TRBV18 and TRBJ2-3; 8 nucleotides match TRBD2. V was pared by 3 bases and J by 0 bases, with 5 bases of the junction left unmatched. Per germline, CDR1 KGHSH and CDR2 LQKENI. This CDR3 contains 16 residues. CDR3 bases: TGTGCCAGCTCACCTATCAGCGGGAGTAGCACAGATACGCAGTATTTT. This encodes CASSPISGSSTDTQYF.

This clonotype was counted ten times or more. The chain is built from TRBV7-9 and TRBJ1-2; D not certain. Germline CDR1 reads SEHNR; CDR2 reads FQNEAQ (reference sequence). The CDR3 length is 13 residues. The V and J ends lost 5 bases and 7 bases respectively, with 14 bases between them. The CDR3 protein is CASSVPLRGGYTF. The CDR3 DNA follows: TGTGCCAGCAGCGTCCCACTAAGAGGTGGCTACACCTTC.

In this sample, this clonotype turned up a few times. V and J are TRBV5-1 and TRBJ2-1, with TRBD1 matching 7 bases. V gave up 5 bases and J gave up 3 bases; unmatched junction bases: 8. Germline assignment: CDR1 SGHRS and CDR2 YFSETQ. The CDR3 is made up of 15 amino acids. CDR3 sequence: CASSFTGEFYNEQFF. In DNA form, the CDR3 reads TGCGCCAGCAGTTTCACAGGGGAGTTCTACAATGAGCAGTTCTTC. Complete variable domain (other parts from reference TRBV5-1 and TRBJ2-1): KAGVTQTPRYLIKTRGQQVTLSCSPISGHRSVSWYQQTPGQGLQFLFEYFSETQRNKGNFPGRFSGRQFSNSRSEMNVSTLELGDSALYLCASSFTGEFYNEQFFGPGTRLTVL.

Many counts were recorded for this clonotype. J is TRBJ2-5 and V is TRBV7-6; D is unclear. Germline CDR1 reads SGHVS; CDR2 reads FNYEAQ. Trimming cost V 6 bases and J 3 bases, with 5 bases left between them. This CDR3 comprises 11 residues. The chain's CDR3 is CASRTKETQYF. DNA for the CDR3: TGTGCCAGCAGAACTAAAGAGACCCAGTACTTC.

This clonotype was detected many times. The DNA for the CDR3 is TGCAGCGTCCTCCGGGACCGAGGAGGGGGGCAGTACTTC. Translation gives CSVLRDRGGGQYF. This chain uses TRBV29-1 with TRBJ2-7; D might be TRBD1 or TRBD2, each matching 6 bases. Per the germline V gene, CDR1 is SQVTM and CDR2 is ANQGSEA. The germline V and J ends were trimmed by 6 bases and 9 bases, with 21 bases remaining between them. This CDR3 region has 13 residues.

This clonotype was counted many times. The rearrangement joins TRBV20-1 to TRBJ1-1, with D unresolved. The CDR3 runs to 13 residues. Germline CDR1 DFQATT, CDR2 SNEGSKA (reference sequence). V was trimmed by 1 base and J by 2 bases, leaving 8 bases between them. This chain's CDR3 is CSARADGNTEAFF. The CDR3 nucleotides are TGCAGTGCTAGAGCGGACGGCAACACTGAAGCTTTCTTT.

This clonotype was recorded many times. The chain couples TRBV7-2 to TRBJ1-2, with 7 bases lining up with TRBD1. Unmatched junction bases numbered 12, after V lost 5 bases and J lost 6 bases. The CDR3 covers 15 residues. Germline lookup yields CDR1 SGHTA and CDR2 FQGNSA. CDR3 loop: CASSRIVRGSDGYTF. The CDR3 nucleotides are TGTGCCAGCAGCCGTATCGTCAGGGGGAGTGATGGCTACACCTTC.

This clonotype has ten or more counts. DNA of the CDR3: TGCAGTGCTAGAGAGCAGGACAGCACAGATACGCAGTATTTT. It yields the protein CSAREQDSTDTQYF. V and J are TRBV20-1 and TRBJ2-3; no clear D. The CDR3 has 14 residues. The germline V and J ends were trimmed by 0 bases and 0 bases, with 7 bases remaining between them. CDR1 DFQATT and CDR2 SNEGSKA come from the germline V gene (reference sequence).